This entry features one T cell receptor beta chain sequence. Antigen specificity is unknown. The data were taken from a study of cytomegalovirus exposure and HLA in healthy donors. Study information: Early released data comprised some 85 million unique TCRs from HLA-typed donors. Study results and caveats: Fewer N-insertions than the roughly 600-donor mean were reportedly shown by an Asian-associated ancestry cluster in a later analysis. TCR beta V- and J-gene trimming was later associated with a missense DCLRE1C variant.

The germline CDR1 and CDR2 sequences are MDHEN and SYDVKM. The CDR3 has 12 amino acids. V lost 6 bases and J lost 4, with 7 bases in between. PCR used 60 Vbeta primers and 13 Jbeta primers. The table came from immunoSEQ multiplex PCR; TCRdb's copy has only in-frame clones and leaves some out. Among about 180,000 clones listed, over 75% were seen once. This TCR derives from a woman between 45 and 60 years old in good health and CMV-seronegative. Sequencing used PBMCs. The chain combines TRBV28 with TRBJ1-5; D not resolved. CDR3 sequence: CASRSGNQPQHF. The CDR3 region has the DNA TGTGCCAGCAGATCGGGTAATCAGCCCCAGCATTTT.